Following are 4 T cell receptor beta chains from one sample sequenced in a study of healthy donors' naive CD4 and CD8 T cells. TCR libraries were built from roughly 0.5 ug of total RNA by linear amplification. TCRdb reprocessed the reads via MiXCR and lists one record per CDR3 protein. The profile shows 150,000 to 200,000 distinct CDR3 sequences, 65% to 75% of them singletons. The sequencing input was naive CD4+ and CD8+ T cells sorted from blood, pooled from several donors. These receptor sequences come from a pool of human donors in good health; the sample pools cells from several healthy donors.

The chain is built from TRBV2 and TRBJ2-5, with 11 positions matching TRBD2. CDR1 and CDR2 (germline): SNHLY, FYNNEI. This CDR3 spans 14 amino acids. V lost 8 bases to trimming and J lost 5 bases; unmatched junction nucleotides: 7. CDR3 sequence reads: CASGLAGGPETQYF. The CDR3 nucleotides read TGTGCCAGCGGATTAGCGGGAGGGCCGGAGACCCAGTACTTC.

The rearrangement joins TRBV6-2 or TRBV6-3 to TRBJ2-1, with D uncertain. Germline CDR1 reads MNHEY; CDR2 reads SVGEGT. The CDR3 consists of 15 residues. V was cut by 8 bases and J by 3 bases, with 17 bases left in between. The CDR3 loop reads CASWPGTMIYNEQFF. The CDR3 DNA reads as TGTGCCAGCTGGCCCGGAACTATGATCTACAATGAGCAGTTCTTC.

The chain links TRBV29-1 to TRBJ2-1; D unclear. Germline V CDR1 and CDR2: SQVTM, ANQGSEA. V shed 4 bases and J shed 9 bases, with 7 bases lying between them. The length of the CDR3 is 10 residues. CDR3 loop: CSVARGEQFF. CDR3 coding DNA: TGCAGCGTTGCCCGTGGTGAGCAGTTCTTC.

The chain couples TRBV19 to TRBJ2-5; 7 bases line up with TRBD1. Germline loops: CDR1 LNHDA, CDR2 SQIVND (reference sequence). The CDR3 has 15 amino acids. Trimming at V came to 5 bases and at J to 3 bases, leaving 9 bases not matched to a gene. The CDR3 here is CASSDPGGSEETQYF. CDR3 bases: TGTGCCAGTAGTGATCCAGGGGGTTCCGAAGAGACCCAGTACTTC.